Given below is one TCR beta chain in context. Its antigen is not yet known. No base quality information exists; no much larger clone differs at one position. Sequencing took place on an Illumina NovaSeq 6000. Using 5'RACE with constant-segment primers, TCRalpha and TCRbeta cDNA libraries were constructed, with sample barcodes and unique molecular identifiers added in the process. RNA was extracted from every sample with Trizol reagent. Amplification of the libraries took two PCR steps, and the second step added a second sample barcode plus Illumina TruSeq adapters. Sequencing of libraries was performed on an Illumina NovaSeq with 2 x 150 bp paired-end reads. As for how the authors treated the data: Reads were demultiplexed and collapsed into UMI-guided consensus sequences with migec v1.2.7. Using mixcr v2.1.11, the UMI consensuses were aligned to TRA and TRB V and J templates and assembled into clonotypes. Clonotypes were classified as expanded or contracted when called significant by both edgeR and NoisET, with noise models trained on biological replicates. For edgeR calls, the cutoffs were a false discovery rate-adjusted p below 0.01 and a log2 fold-change threshold of 1. As an exploratory analysis of dynamics, max-normalized trajectories of the 1000 most abundant clonotypes were examined by PCA with hierarchical clustering. Each responding clone was given a CD4 or CD8 phenotype based on the CD4+ and CD8+ repertoires, which had been sequenced separately. Using fastp at Q25 and MiXCR, TCRdb reprocessed the public reads and kept productive beta chains. Records with the same CDR3 protein are collapsed into one entry carrying the most frequent genes and DNA. What appears here as the V and J calls and clone size reflects TCRdb's work, not the paper's. The sample table lists 40,000 to 55,000 distinct CDR3 sequences, approximately 6.8% of them with a count of one. The ten top clones hold about 1.5% of the sample.

These data are taken from a study of T-cell memory formation after mild COVID-19 (dated by TCRdb to about 2021). For the study in its entirety: TCR sequence clusters from the two donors were found to be largely donor specific. T-cell clones expanding and contracting after mild COVID-19 in two donors were tracked by longitudinal TCRalpha and TCRbeta repertoire sequencing. Two young, previously healthy adult volunteers made up the cohort, one male and one female. Overall study outcomes, separate from this receptor: Contracting CD4+ clones were found mainly in CM and EM memory subsets, while CD8+ clones were enriched in EMRA. The second-wave clones that peaked on day 37 were not confirmed to be SARS-CoV-2 specific. Balanced CD4/CD8 phenotypes were observed for clones contracting from day 15 to 85, whereas a bias towards CD4+ was observed for a second wave of clones expanding from day 15 to 37. Some responding clones were detected in pre-infection memory, which suggested that pre-existing cross-reactive memory T cells had joined the SARS-CoV-2 response. Only a couple of mild cases were covered in the study, and larger cohorts including severe cases with pre-infection samples were considered necessary.

Including cysteine and phenylalanine, the CDR3 has 16 amino acids. The retained sequence is limited to the CDR3, 48 bases, with the frame set at the first base. Via the germline V gene (reference sequence), CDR1 is SGHKS and CDR2 YYEKEE. The V and J ends are trimmed by 4 bases and 7 bases, leaving 20 bases between them. Ficoll-Paque density gradient centrifugation was used to isolate PBMCs. This TCR was sampled from a man aged 18 to 29 who had mild COVID-19 (a few samples of this study predate the infection). The sample titles of this study are shuffled in the database, so cell type and time point are left out; the donor was told from shared clones. Sequenced: PBMCs or a T cell subset sorted from them (not recorded which). This chain is built from TRBV5-5 and TRBJ1-4; tentative D gene TRBD1, with 6 bases matching. The DNA sequence reads TGTGCCAGCAGCGTTGGAGGGGGGTTCGGGGGTGAAAAACTGTTTTTT. Its amino acids are CASSVGGGFGGEKLFF.